This TCR beta chain was retrieved from a study of T cell repertoires in cytomegalovirus infection. Across the study: An indication of both CMV infection and matching HLA type came from public TCR beta signatures.

This clonotype was seen at least ten times. The antigen is not known. Germline CDR1 and CDR2: ENHRY and SYGVKD. This CDR3 comprises 13 residues. V was trimmed by 5 bases and J by 5 bases, leaving 13 bases between them. General observations from the study: Cumulative public TCR beta family frequency identified carriers of CMV plus the relevant HLA. HLA-C-restricted TCR beta clonotypes specific for CMV led the ex vivo response.

MiXCR was run by TCRdb on the reads, yielding one entry per CDR3 protein. The table shows 65,000 to 95,000 distinct CDR3 sequences, with roughly 3.5% occurring only once. The TCR comes from a human donor in good health (CMV status not recorded). Some clones in this sample may be carry-over from other donors' samples. The rearrangement links TRBV10-3 to TRBJ2-7; D perhaps matches TRBD2 (5 bases). The sequenced sample consisted of PBMCs. The CDR3 reads CAISRGLVDEQYF. The CDR3 bases are TGTGCCATCAGTAGAGGGTTAGTCGACGAGCAGTACTTC.